The rows below give T cell receptor beta chains drawn from one sample of a study of beta chain features in type 1 diabetes. Assay: immunoSEQ multiplex PCR; the TCRdb copy retains only in-frame clones and omits some. Found here are roughly 170,000 clones, approximately 13% of them singletons; the top ten hold about 0.59%. Sequencing was carried out using central memory CD4+ T cells from blood. The receptor source for this set is a woman under 30 in good health. CDR3s include the opening cysteine and the closing phenylalanine or tryptophan. D genes are given only for firm matches. Part of the rows lack a size; the others show once, few, many or a class for expanded clones.

d_call: TRBD2
v_call: TRBV4-1
j_call: TRBJ2-1
clone_size: -
cdr3_nt: TGCGCCAGCAGAAAGACTAGCGGGACCTACAATGAGCAGTTCTTC
cdr3_aa: CASRKTSGTYNEQFF

d_call: -
v_call: TRBV5-1
j_call: TRBJ2-7
clone_size: few
cdr3_nt: TGCGCCAGCAGCTTGTTCATACAGGGCTACGAGCAGTACTTC
cdr3_aa: CASSLFIQGYEQYF

d_call: -
v_call: TRBV9
j_call: TRBJ2-1
clone_size: -
cdr3_nt: TGTGCCAGCAGCGCAAGACTAGTTTCCGAGCAGTTCTTC
cdr3_aa: CASSARLVSEQFF

d_call: TRBD2
v_call: TRBV11-3
j_call: TRBJ2-3
clone_size: -
cdr3_nt: TGTGCCAGCAGCCAAGGACTAGCAACAGATACGCAGTATTTT
cdr3_aa: CASSQGLATDTQYF

d_call: -
v_call: TRBV30
j_call: TRBJ2-1
clone_size: few
cdr3_nt: TGTGCCTGGGAGGCGGGAAGGGCGTTCTTC
cdr3_aa: CAWEAGRAFF

d_call: TRBD1
v_call: TRBV30
j_call: TRBJ1-4
clone_size: -
cdr3_nt: TGTGCCTGGAGTGTCGACAGGGGGCCGACTAATGAAAAACTGTTTTTT
cdr3_aa: CAWSVDRGPTNEKLFF

d_call: TRBD2
v_call: TRBV5-1
j_call: TRBJ2-1
clone_size: few
cdr3_nt: TGCGCCAGCAGCACGACTAGCGGGACCAATGAGCAGTTCTTC
cdr3_aa: CASSTTSGTNEQFF

d_call: TRBD1
v_call: TRBV15
j_call: TRBJ2-1
clone_size: -
cdr3_nt: TGTGCCACCAGCCGATCGGGACAGGGACGTCGGGATGAGCAGTTCTTC
cdr3_aa: CATSRSGQGRRDEQFF

d_call: TRBD1
v_call: TRBV18
j_call: TRBJ2-7
clone_size: -
cdr3_nt: TGTGCCAGCTCACCGGGGACAGGGCAAGACGAGCAGTACTTC
cdr3_aa: CASSPGTGQDEQYF

d_call: -
v_call: TRBV14
j_call: TRBJ2-5
clone_size: -
cdr3_nt: TGTGCCAGCAGCCAAATGTCAGGGATCCAAGAGACCCAGTACTTC
cdr3_aa: CASSQMSGIQETQYF

d_call: -
v_call: TRBV6-6
j_call: TRBJ2-1
clone_size: -
cdr3_nt: TGTGCCAGCAGTCCGGGACTCGGGCAGTTCTTC
cdr3_aa: CASSPGLGQFF

d_call: -
v_call: TRBV6-1
j_call: TRBJ2-3
clone_size: -
cdr3_nt: TGTGCCAGCAGTGAAGGGGGGGGCACAGATACGCAGTATTTT
cdr3_aa: CASSEGGGTDTQYF

d_call: TRBD1
v_call: TRBV10-3
j_call: TRBJ2-5
clone_size: few
cdr3_nt: TGTGCCATCAGCCCGGGACAGGGAAAAGAGACCCAGTACTTC
cdr3_aa: CAISPGQGKETQYF

d_call: -
v_call: TRBV6-6
j_call: TRBJ2-6
clone_size: few
cdr3_nt: TGTGCCAGCAGACCCGCAAACAGGGCCAACGTCCTGACTTTC
cdr3_aa: CASRPANRANVLTF

d_call: -
v_call: TRBV6-6
j_call: TRBJ1-5
clone_size: -
cdr3_nt: TGTGCCAGCAGTTGGGCGGAGGGTGGTCAGCCCCAGCATTTT
cdr3_aa: CASSWAEGGQPQHF

d_call: TRBD2
v_call: TRBV29-1
j_call: TRBJ2-1
clone_size: -
cdr3_nt: TGCAGCTTCGGGGGACTAGCCTACAATGAGCAGTTCTTC
cdr3_aa: CSFGGLAYNEQFF

d_call: TRBD2
v_call: TRBV14
j_call: TRBJ2-2
clone_size: few
cdr3_nt: TGTGCCAGCAGCCGAAGACTAGCGGGCGGCACCGGGGAGCTGTTTTTT
cdr3_aa: CASSRRLAGGTGELFF

d_call: -
v_call: TRBV6-6
j_call: TRBJ1-1
clone_size: -
cdr3_nt: TGTGCCAGCAGTTACCCGACACCTGGGGGGACTGAAGCTTTCTTT
cdr3_aa: CASSYPTPGGTEAFF

d_call: TRBD1
v_call: TRBV6-6
j_call: TRBJ1-2
clone_size: -
cdr3_nt: TGTGCCAGCATAGAGAAGGGACAGGGTCGTGGCTACACCTTC
cdr3_aa: CASIEKGQGRGYTF

d_call: -
v_call: TRBV18
j_call: TRBJ2-3
clone_size: few
cdr3_nt: TGTGCCAGCTCCACCAGGATGAAAGGCACAGATACGCAGTATTTT
cdr3_aa: CASSTRMKGTDTQYF

d_call: -
v_call: TRBV7-2
j_call: TRBJ2-3
clone_size: -
cdr3_nt: TGTGCCAGCAGCTTTCACAGAAACCCAAGCACAGATACGCAGTATTTT
cdr3_aa: CASSFHRNPSTDTQYF

d_call: -
v_call: TRBV28
j_call: TRBJ2-7
clone_size: few
cdr3_nt: TGTGCCAGCAGCCCGAGGACAGCCCGCTCCTACGAGCAGTACTTC
cdr3_aa: CASSPRTARSYEQYF

d_call: -
v_call: TRBV7-9
j_call: TRBJ2-7
clone_size: -
cdr3_nt: TGTGCCAGCAGCTCCATGGCAGACTCCTACGAGCAGTACTTC
cdr3_aa: CASSSMADSYEQYF